This TCR beta chain was identified during a study of PD-1 blockade in classical Hodgkin lymphoma. Study conclusions and caveats: Newly diagnosed patients reportedly had lower baseline TCR diversity than healthy donors. Whatever underlies the repertoire differences (possibly disease activity or prior therapy) remains undefined.

Time point: newly diagnosed, previously untreated cHL patient sample. Thawed PBMCs were subjected to magnetic negative selection, which yielded isolated CD8+ T cells. A comparison was provided by newly diagnosed, untreated classical Hodgkin lymphoma PBMCs. To note about this clone: Its antigen is undetermined.

TCRdb keeps only in-frame clones here, not all; method: immunoSEQ multiplex PCR. The table records fewer than 5,500 clones, approximately 87% of them present only once. CDR1 and CDR2 (germline): SGHAT, FQNNGV. The V segment lost 7 bases and the J segment 6 bases; nucleotides outside the gene matches: 8. The CDR3 has 15 amino acids. This receptor was identified in a human donor with classical Hodgkin lymphoma. J is TRBJ2-1 and V is TRBV11-2, with 11 bases identical to TRBD2. The sequenced material came from CD8+ T cells from blood. CDR3 region: CASNLAGGPFNEQFF. Here the CDR3 DNA reads TGTGCCAGCAACCTAGCGGGAGGCCCTTTCAATGAGCAGTTCTTC.